A single sample is the source of the 9 T cell receptor beta chains below, sequenced in a study of blood T cells in healthy people across ages. Next came a second PCR, run for roughly 7 to 12 cycles, which used a sample-barcoded 5' primer along with a J-beta primer mix. TCRdb redid the calling of the 5' RACE reads with MiXCR, one entry per CDR3 protein. The sample consists of roughly 1,500,000 distinct CDR3 sequences, approximately 40% of them appearing once. Material: blood. These receptors were collected from a woman between 18 and 29 years old in good health.

A few counts support this clonotype. The gene calls are TRBV4-1 and TRBJ2-2; tentatively, D is TRBD1 (5 bases). The CDR3 is 15 amino acids. Looked up from germline, CDR1 is MGHRA and CDR2 is YSYEKL. V dropped 0 bases and J dropped 5 bases, with 10 bases sitting between them. The CDR3 coding sequence is TGCGCCAGCAGCCAAGATGGGGCGTGGACCGGGGAGCTGTTTTTT. This encodes CASSQDGAWTGELFF.

This chain joins TRBV2 and TRBJ2-4; 7 nucleotides agree with TRBD1. The CDR3 totals 17 residues. The J segment lost 8 bases and the V segment lost 4 bases, leaving 17 bases of the junction unmatched. Germline-derived CDR1 and CDR2 are SNHLY and FYNNEI. The CDR3 DNA is TGTGCCAGCAGTGCCCAGACAGGGCCCTCTTTTCTGGACATTCAGTACTTC. Encoded protein: CASSAQTGPSFLDIQYF.

This clonotype was recorded a few times. V usage is TRBV5-1 and J usage is TRBJ2-5, with TRBD2 matching over 9 bases. V gave up 4 bases and J gave up 3 bases; unmatched junction bases: 13. The CDR3 runs 17 residues. CDR1 and CDR2 from the germline V gene are SGHRS and YFSETQ. This CDR3 is CASSPFAATSGKETQYF. The CDR3 coding sequence is TGCGCCAGCAGCCCCTTTGCCGCGACTAGCGGAAAAGAGACCCAGTACTTC.

This clonotype was recorded a few times. This chain joins TRBV9 and TRBJ2-1; 10 positions agree with TRBD2. Trimming removed 0 bases from V and 8 bases from J; junction bases left unmatched: 5. The CDR3 sequence is 15 residues long. The germline V gene encodes CDR1 SGDLS and CDR2 YYNGEE. CDR3 loop: CASSVGSSGSYEQFF. As DNA, the CDR3 is TGTGCCAGCAGCGTAGGGTCTAGCGGGAGTTATGAGCAGTTCTTC.

The table lists this clonotype with a few counts. The J gene is TRBJ1-2, the V gene TRBV20-1, with D tentatively TRBD1 (5 bases). The V gene's germline CDR1 is DFQATT and CDR2 SNEGSKA (reference sequence). Trimming took 3 bases from V and 8 from J, leaving 16 bases between them. The CDR3 spans 13 residues. DNA for the CDR3: TGCAGTGCTAGGGGCAACCAGGGTGCGGGCTACACCTTC. Its protein is CSARGNQGAGYTF.

V usage is TRBV6-5 and J usage is TRBJ2-4; no clear D gene. The DNA matches TRBJ2-7 better at its end, which makes the J call doubtful. The CDR3 runs to 13 residues. Looked up from germline, CDR1 is MNHEY and CDR2 is SVGAGI. CDR3: CASTTGPAYEQYF. Written as DNA, the CDR3 is TGTGCCAGCACGACGGGTCCCGCCTACGAGCAGTACTTC.

This clonotype was recorded a few times. The gene calls are TRBV6-2 or TRBV6-3 and TRBJ2-7, with a possible D match to TRBD2 (6 bases). The CDR3 totals 14 residues. V was pared by 6 bases and J by 3 bases, with 15 bases between. Germline CDR1 and CDR2: MNHEY and SVGEGT. The CDR3 nucleotides read TGTGCCAGCAGCCTCGGGACTCCCTACTACGAGCAGTACTTC. The encoded protein is CASSLGTPYYEQYF.

This clonotype was counted only a few times. The chain couples TRBV20-1 to TRBJ2-1, with D perhaps TRBD2 (5 bases). This CDR3 is 15 amino acids long. CDR1 is DFQATT and CDR2 is SNEGSKA in the germline V gene (reference sequence). V dropped 5 bases and J dropped 7 bases, with 21 bases sitting between them. The DNA for the CDR3 is TGCAGTGCTCGCCAAGGAGGCATTTCATTAAATGAGCAGTTCTTC. Its translation is CSARQGGISLNEQFF.

The genes are TRBV12-5 and TRBJ2-7, with D tentatively TRBD1 (6 bases). This CDR3 has 12 amino acids. V dropped 3 bases and J dropped 3 bases, with 6 bases sitting between them. Looked up from germline, CDR1 is LGHNT and CDR2 is FRNRAP. The CDR3 sequence: CASGLGGYEQYF. CDR3 DNA sequence: TGTGCTAGTGGTTTAGGGGGCTACGAGCAGTACTTC.